Sequencing of this T cell receptor (beta chain) was carried out in a study of shared clonotypes between healthy human individuals. CDR1 SNHLY and CDR2 FYNNEI come from the germline V gene. The V end was cut by 8 bases, the J end by 8 bases, with 19 bases between. The CDR3 covers 14 residues. Clones were read by immunoSEQ multiplex PCR, and TCRdb kept only the in-frame ones, dropping some. The sample records 1.6 million or so clones, around 98.5% being singletons. Sequenced sample: naive CD4+ T cells sorted from blood. Subset reported: CD45RA+ positively selected. This chain uses TRBV2 with TRBJ2-1, with a tentative D call TRBD1 (8 bases). The sequence was collected from a young man in good health. CDR3 bases: TGTGCCAGCCCCGGACAGGGAGGGAGATATGAGCAGTTCTTC. The encoded protein is CASPGQGGRYEQFF.